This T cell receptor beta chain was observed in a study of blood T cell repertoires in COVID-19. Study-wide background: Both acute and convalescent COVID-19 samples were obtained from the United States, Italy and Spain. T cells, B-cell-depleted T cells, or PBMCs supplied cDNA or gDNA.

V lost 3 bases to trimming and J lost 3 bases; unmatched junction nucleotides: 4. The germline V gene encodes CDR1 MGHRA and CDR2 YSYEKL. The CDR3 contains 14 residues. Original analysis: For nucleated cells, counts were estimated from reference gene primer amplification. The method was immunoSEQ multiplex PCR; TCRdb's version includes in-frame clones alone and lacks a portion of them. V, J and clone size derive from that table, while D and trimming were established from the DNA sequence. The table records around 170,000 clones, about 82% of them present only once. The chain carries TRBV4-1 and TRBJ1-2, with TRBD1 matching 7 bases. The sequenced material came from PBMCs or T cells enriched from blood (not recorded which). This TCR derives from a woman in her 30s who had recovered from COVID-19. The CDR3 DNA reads TGCGCCAGCAGCCACGCCGGGACAGACTATGGCTACACCTTC. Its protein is CASSHAGTDYGYTF.